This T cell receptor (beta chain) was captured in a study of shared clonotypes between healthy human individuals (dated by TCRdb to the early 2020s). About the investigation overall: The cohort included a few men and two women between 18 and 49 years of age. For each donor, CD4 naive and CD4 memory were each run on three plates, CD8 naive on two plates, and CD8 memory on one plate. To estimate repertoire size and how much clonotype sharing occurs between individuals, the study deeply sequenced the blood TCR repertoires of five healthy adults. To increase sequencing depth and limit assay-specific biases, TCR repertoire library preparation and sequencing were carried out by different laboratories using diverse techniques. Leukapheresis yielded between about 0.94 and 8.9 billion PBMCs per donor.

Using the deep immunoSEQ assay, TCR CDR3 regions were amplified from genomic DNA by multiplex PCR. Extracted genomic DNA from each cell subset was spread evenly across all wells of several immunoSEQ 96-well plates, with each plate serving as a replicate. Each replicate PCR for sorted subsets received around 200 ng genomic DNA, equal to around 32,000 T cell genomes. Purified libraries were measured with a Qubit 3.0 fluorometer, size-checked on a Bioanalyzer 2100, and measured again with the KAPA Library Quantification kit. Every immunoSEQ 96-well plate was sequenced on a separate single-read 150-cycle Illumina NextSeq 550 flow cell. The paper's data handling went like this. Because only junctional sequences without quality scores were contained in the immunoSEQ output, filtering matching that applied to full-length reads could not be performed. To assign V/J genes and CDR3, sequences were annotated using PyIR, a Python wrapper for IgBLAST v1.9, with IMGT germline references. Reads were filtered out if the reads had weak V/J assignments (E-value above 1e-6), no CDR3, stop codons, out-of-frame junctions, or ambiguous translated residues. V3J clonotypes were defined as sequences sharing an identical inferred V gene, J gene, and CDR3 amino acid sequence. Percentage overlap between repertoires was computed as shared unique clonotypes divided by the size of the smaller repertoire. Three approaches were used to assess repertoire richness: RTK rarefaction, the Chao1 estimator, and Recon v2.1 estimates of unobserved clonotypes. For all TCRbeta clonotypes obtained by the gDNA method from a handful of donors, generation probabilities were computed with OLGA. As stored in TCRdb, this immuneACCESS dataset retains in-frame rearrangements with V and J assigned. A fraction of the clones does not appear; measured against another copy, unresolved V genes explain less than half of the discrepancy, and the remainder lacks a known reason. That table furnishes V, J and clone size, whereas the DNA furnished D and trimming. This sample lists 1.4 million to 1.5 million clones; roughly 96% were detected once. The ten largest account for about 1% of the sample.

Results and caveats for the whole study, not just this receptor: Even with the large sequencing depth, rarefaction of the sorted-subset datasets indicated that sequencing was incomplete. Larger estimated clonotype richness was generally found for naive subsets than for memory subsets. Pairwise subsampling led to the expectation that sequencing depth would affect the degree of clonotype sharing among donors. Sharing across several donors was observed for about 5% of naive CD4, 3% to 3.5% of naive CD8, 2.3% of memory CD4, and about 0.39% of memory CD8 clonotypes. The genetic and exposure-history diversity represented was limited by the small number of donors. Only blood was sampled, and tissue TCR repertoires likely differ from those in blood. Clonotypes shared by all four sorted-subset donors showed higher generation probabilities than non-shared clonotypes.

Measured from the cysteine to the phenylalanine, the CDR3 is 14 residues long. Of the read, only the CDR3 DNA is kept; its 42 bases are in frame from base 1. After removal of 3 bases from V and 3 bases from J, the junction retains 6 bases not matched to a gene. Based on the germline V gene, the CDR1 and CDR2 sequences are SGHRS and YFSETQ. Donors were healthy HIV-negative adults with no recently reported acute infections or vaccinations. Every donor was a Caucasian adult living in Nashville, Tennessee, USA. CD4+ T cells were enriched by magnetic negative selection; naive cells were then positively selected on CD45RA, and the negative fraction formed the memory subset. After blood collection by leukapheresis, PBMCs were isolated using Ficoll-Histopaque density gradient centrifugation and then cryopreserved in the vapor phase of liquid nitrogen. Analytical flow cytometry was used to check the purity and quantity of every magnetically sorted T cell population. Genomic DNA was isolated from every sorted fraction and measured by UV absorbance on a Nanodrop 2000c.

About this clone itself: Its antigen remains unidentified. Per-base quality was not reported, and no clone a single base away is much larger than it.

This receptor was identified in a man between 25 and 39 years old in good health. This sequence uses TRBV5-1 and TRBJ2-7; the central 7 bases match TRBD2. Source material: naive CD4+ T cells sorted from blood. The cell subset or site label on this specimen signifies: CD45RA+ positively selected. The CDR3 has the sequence CASSSSGMNYEQYF. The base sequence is TGCGCCAGCAGCTCTAGCGGAATGAACTACGAGCAGTACTTC.